This TCR beta chain was sequenced during a study of blood T cell repertoires in COVID-19. Study background: Collection of acute and convalescent COVID-19 samples took place in the United States, Italy and Spain. T cells, B-cell-depleted T cells, or PBMCs supplied cDNA or gDNA.

Authors' data handling: The authors estimated nucleated cell counts from reference gene primer amplification. TCRdb keeps only in-frame clones here, not all; method: immunoSEQ multiplex PCR. V, J and clone size derive from that table, while D and trimming were established from the DNA sequence. Of about 170,000 clones listed, roughly 90% were seen once; the top ten hold around 24%. V gave up 5 bases and J gave up 0 bases, with 14 bases separating them. Germline CDR1 and CDR2: KGHDR and SFDVKD. The CDR3 loop spans 16 amino acids. The sequence was collected from a man aged 55 to 70 with acute or convalescent COVID-19. The sample was peripheral blood. The chain joins TRBV24-1 to TRBJ2-3; D is unclear. The CDR3 region is CATSGADMESTDTQYF. As DNA, the CDR3 is TGTGCCACCAGTGGGGCAGACATGGAAAGCACAGATACGCAGTATTTT.